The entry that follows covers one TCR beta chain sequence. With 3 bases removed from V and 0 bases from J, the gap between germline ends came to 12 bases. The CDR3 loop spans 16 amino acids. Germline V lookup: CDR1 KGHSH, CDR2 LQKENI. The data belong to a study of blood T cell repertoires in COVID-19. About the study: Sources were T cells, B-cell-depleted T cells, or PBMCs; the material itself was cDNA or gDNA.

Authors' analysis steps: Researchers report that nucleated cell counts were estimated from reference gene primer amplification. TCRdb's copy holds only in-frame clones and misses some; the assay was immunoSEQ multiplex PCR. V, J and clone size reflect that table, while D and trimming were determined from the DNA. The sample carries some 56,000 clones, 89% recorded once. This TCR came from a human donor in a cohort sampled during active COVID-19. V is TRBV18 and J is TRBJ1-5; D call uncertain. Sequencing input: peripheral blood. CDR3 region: CASSPAGDYSNQPQHF. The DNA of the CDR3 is TGTGCCAGCTCACCTGCCGGGGATTATAGCAATCAGCCCCAGCATTTT. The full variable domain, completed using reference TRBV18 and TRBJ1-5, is NAGVMQNPRHLVRRRGQEARLRCSPMKGHSHVYWYRQLPEEGLKFMVYLQKENIIDESGMPKERFSAEFPKEGPSILRIQQVVRGDSAAYFCASSPAGDYSNQPQHFGDGTRLSIL.